This is a list of T cell receptor beta chains from one sample in a study of shared clonotypes between healthy human individuals. Here immunoSEQ multiplex PCR was the method, and the copy in TCRdb shows in-frame clones only, minus some. Of about a million clones listed, roughly 80% are singletons. Sequenced sample: memory CD4+ T cells from PBMCs. Receptor source: a young man in good health. Some clones in this sample may be carry-over from other donors' samples. Each CDR3 is given with its conserved first and last residue. D genes are given only for firm matches. Size tells how often a clone was seen (once, few, many) or the class of an expanded clone, and some rows leave it out.

d_call clone_size j_call v_call cdr3_aa cdr3_nt
TRBD2 - TRBJ2-5 TRBV9 CASSVLAGDQETQYF TGTGCCAGCAGCGTACTAGCGGGAGATCAAGAGACCCAGTACTTC
TRBD2 - TRBJ2-2 TRBV5-1 CASSLTSGSPGELFF TGCGCCAGCAGCTTAACTAGCGGGAGTCCCGGGGAGCTGTTTTTT
- - TRBJ1-2 TRBV7-6 CASSLAETGGYTF TGTGCCAGCAGCTTGGCTGAAACGGGGGGCTACACCTTC
TRBD1 once TRBJ1-1 TRBV11-2 CASSLVRGGLNTEAFF TGTGCCAGCAGCTTAGTACGAGGGGGCTTGAACACTGAAGCTTTCTTT
- - TRBJ1-4 TRBV15 CATRWAREGEKLFF TGTGCCACCAGGTGGGCGAGGGAGGGAGAAAAACTGTTTTTT
TRBD1 - TRBJ2-7 TRBV7-3 CASSVQGGPLYEQYF TGTGCCAGCAGCGTCCAAGGGGGCCCCCTCTACGAGCAGTACTTC
TRBD1 - TRBJ1-5 TRBV2 CASSVAIGQGSQPQHF TGTGCCAGCAGTGTCGCAATCGGACAGGGGAGTCAGCCCCAGCATTTT
TRBD2 - TRBJ2-7 TRBV7-2 CASSLAHGAGSHEQYF TGTGCCAGCAGCTTAGCGCATGGAGCGGGGAGTCACGAGCAGTACTTC
- - TRBJ1-4 TRBV7-8 CASSLAGGGEKLFF TGTGCCAGCAGCTTAGCGGGGGGTGGAGAAAAACTGTTTTTT
- - TRBJ1-2 TRBV9 CASSPYEGRDYGYTF TGTGCCAGCAGCCCCTATGAGGGTAGAGACTATGGCTACACCTTC
TRBD1 - TRBJ2-1 TRBV7-8 CASSIWTGNPNEQFF TGTGCCAGCAGCATTTGGACAGGGAACCCCAATGAGCAGTTCTTC
- - TRBJ2-2 TRBV15 CATSRESGYTGELFF TGTGCCACCAGCAGAGAATCCGGGTACACCGGGGAGCTGTTTTTT
TRBD1 - TRBJ2-7 TRBV2 CASSVTGDEQYF TGTGCCAGCAGTGTAACAGGGGACGAGCAGTACTTC
TRBD1 - TRBJ2-4 TRBV18 CASSPVIRQGELAKNIQYF TGTGCCAGCTCACCAGTGATACGGCAGGGGGAACTCGCCAAAAACATTCAGTACTTC
- - TRBJ2-1 TRBV15 CATSRDPGNEQFF TGTGCCACCAGCAGAGATCCCGGGAATGAGCAGTTCTTC
- - TRBJ1-1 TRBV19 CASSIKGNPSRLNTEAFF TGTGCCAGTAGTATAAAAGGGAACCCATCTAGGCTGAACACTGAAGCTTTCTTT
- - TRBJ1-4 TRBV29-1 CSARGGDEKLFF TGCAGCGCCAGGGGTGGGGATGAAAAACTGTTTTTT
- once TRBJ1-1 TRBV6-6 CASSYEGSTEAFF TGTGCCAGCAGTTACGAGGGTAGCACTGAAGCTTTCTTT
TRBD2 once TRBJ2-1 TRBV18 CASSPSGLAGVGEQFF TGTGCCAGCTCACCAAGCGGACTAGCGGGAGTAGGAGAGCAGTTCTTC
TRBD1 many TRBJ2-3 TRBV29-1 CSVERGTGGSDTQYF TGCAGCGTTGAAAGGGGGACAGGGGGTTCGGATACGCAGTATTTT
TRBD1 - TRBJ2-2 TRBV4-3 CASSQVVTGGRELFF TGCGCCAGCAGCCAAGTTGTAACAGGGGGAAGGGAGCTGTTTTTT
- - TRBJ1-5 TRBV28 CASSSLPQGGGNQPQHF TGTGCCAGCAGTTCCCTTCCCCAGGGAGGGGGCAATCAGCCCCAGCATTTT
TRBD2 - TRBJ2-2 TRBV5-1 CASSLLAGENTGELFF TGCGCCAGCAGCTTACTAGCGGGGGAGAACACCGGGGAGCTGTTTTTT
TRBD1 - TRBJ2-7 TRBV10-3 CAIRRGTGDYEQYF TGTGCCATCAGACGCGGGACAGGGGACTACGAGCAGTACTTC
- - TRBJ2-3 TRBV18 CASSPRVSGGDTQYF TGTGCCAGCTCACCACGTGTTAGCGGAGGAGATACGCAGTATTTT
- - TRBJ1-2 TRBV4-3 CASSHPFGQENHGYTF TGCGCCAGCAGCCACCCTTTTGGACAAGAAAACCATGGCTACACCTTC
TRBD2 - TRBJ2-3 TRBV11-3 CASSPAGGSGSVDTQYF TGTGCCAGCAGCCCGGCCGGGGGTAGCGGGAGTGTAGATACGCAGTATTTT
- - TRBJ2-3 TRBV2 CASSVAENTQYF TGTGCCAGCAGTGTTGCCGAAAATACGCAGTATTTT
- many TRBJ2-7 TRBV16 CASSQSWLYEQYF TGTGCCAGCAGCCAATCGTGGCTCTACGAGCAGTACTTC
- - TRBJ1-2 TRBV6-6 CASSYNYGYTF TGTGCCAGCAGTTATAACTATGGCTACACCTTC
TRBD1 - TRBJ2-7 TRBV5-4 CASSLVGTGSHEQYF TGTGCCAGCAGCTTGGTGGGGACAGGGTCCCACGAGCAGTACTTC
- - TRBJ2-3 TRBV18 CASSPSTDTQYF TGTGCCAGCTCACCCTCCACAGATACGCAGTATTTT
- - TRBJ2-7 TRBV5-1 CASSLDPGSLYEQYF TGCGCCAGCAGCTTGGATCCCGGATCCCTCTACGAGCAGTACTTC
TRBD1 few TRBJ1-1 TRBV29-1 CSAGQGTEAFF TGCAGCGCCGGACAGGGTACTGAAGCTTTCTTT
- - TRBJ2-7 TRBV27 CASRGSTYEQYF TGTGCCAGCAGAGGCAGTACCTACGAGCAGTACTTC
- - TRBJ2-3 TRBV5-1 CASSLGGPEGTQYF TGCGCCAGCAGCTTAGGAGGCCCCGAGGGGACGCAGTATTTT
- - TRBJ2-5 TRBV5-4 CASSLGGTNQETQYF TGTGCCAGCAGCTTGGGGGGGACCAACCAAGAGACCCAGTACTTC
- - TRBJ2-5 TRBV18 CASSPGGVRETQYF TGTGCCAGCTCACCTGGAGGGGTGAGAGAGACCCAGTACTTC
- - TRBJ2-7 TRBV6-4 CASSDSVTGVWVPYEQYF TGTGCCAGCAGTGACTCGGTCACGGGAGTCTGGGTTCCCTACGAGCAGTACTTC
- - TRBJ1-2 TRBV5-6 CASSLQTGVRLGGYTF TGTGCCAGCAGCTTGCAGACAGGAGTGAGGTTGGGTGGCTACACCTTC
- - TRBJ2-2 TRBV29-1 CSVGGASNAGELFF TGCAGCGTTGGGGGAGCTTCGAACGCCGGGGAGCTGTTTTTT
- - TRBJ2-7 TRBV27 CASRTDGAYEQYF TGTGCCAGCAGAACGGACGGAGCCTACGAGCAGTACTTC
- - TRBJ1-1 TRBV5-1 CAGRQGEAFF TGCGCCGGAAGGCAGGGCGAAGCTTTCTTT
TRBD2 - TRBJ2-7 TRBV6-1 CAGKKGGSGTYEQYF TGTGCCGGCAAAAAAGGCGGGAGCGGGACCTACGAGCAGTACTTC